The TCR beta chain under discussion was sequenced for a study of spatial heterogeneity in lung cancer. Across the study: Sequence detection consistently recorded a greater number of beta-chain than alpha-chain sequences. The mean occurrence of each unique TCR and UMI combination in raw reads exceeded ten.

This clonotype has a count of ten or more. The CDR3 has 14 residues. As to time point: sample taken at primary tumor resection. The sequenced material consisted of unsorted whole RNA from tumor, nontumor lung or frozen PBMC. Samples were donated by 72 untreated early-stage non-small cell lung cancer patients. Every individual TCR cDNA molecule carried its own unique molecular identifier, which allowed correction of PCR and sequencing errors. MiXCR, applied by TCRdb to the 5' RACE reads, yields one record per CDR3 protein. The sample shows 20,000 to 25,000 distinct CDR3 sequences, 4.6% of them seen only once.

The clonotype comes from a male donor with early-stage non-small cell lung cancer. The chain recombines TRBV21-1 with TRBJ2-7; the table names TRBD1, a call not compared with the DNA. TRBV21-1 is an annotated pseudogene. The material sequenced was PBMCs, taken at surgery. Here the CDR3 reads CASSKGSRGHEQYF. CDR3 in DNA: TGTGCCAGCAGCAAAGGTAGCAGGGGCCACGAGCAGTACTTC.